This T cell receptor beta chain was sequenced during a study of T cell repertoires in cytomegalovirus infection. At the level of the study: Indicated by public TCR beta signatures were CMV infection and matching HLA type.

TCRdb re-analysed the reads in MiXCR, keeping a single row per CDR3 protein. This sample yields around 280,000 distinct CDR3 sequences, of which roughly an eighth are seen a single time; about 10% belongs to the top ten. This clonotype was counted ten times or more. In germline, CDR1 is SGHVS, CDR2 FQNEAQ. CDR3 size: 14 residues. V lost 5 bases and J lost 5, with 15 bases in between. Input material: PBMCs. J is TRBJ1-2 and V is TRBV7-8; the D gene is possibly TRBD1 (6 bases). The source of this sequence is a human donor in good health (CMV status not recorded). Some clones in this sample may be carry-over from other donors' samples. Here the CDR3 DNA reads TGTGCCAGCAGCCGTACAGAGGGGGGATATGGCTACACCTTC. It specifies CASSRTEGGYGYTF.